A selection of T cell receptor beta chains follows, all from one sample in a study of T cells in Graves' hyperthyroidism and ophthalmopathy. In TCRdb, the multiplex PCR reads were re-called with MiXCR into one record per CDR3 protein. The sample contains 560,000 or so distinct CDR3 sequences, about half of which appear only once. Sequenced sample: peripheral blood or thyroid tissue (not recorded which). Every receptor here comes from a young woman with Graves' hyperthyroidism. Each CDR3 is given with its conserved first and last residue. The order of the fields is V gene, D gene, clone size, J gene, CDR3 protein, CDR3 DNA. The D gene is left open where the match is weak. Clone size is given for some rows only: seen once, a few or many times, or a class if the clone is expanded.

>TRBV20-1|.|once|TRBJ2-5
CSARWRGQETQYF
TGCAGTGCTAGATGGAGAGGCCAAGAGACCCAGTACTTC
>TRBV25-1|.|.|TRBJ1-1
CASSQDGHPQGNTEAFF
TGTGCCAGCAGCCAAGATGGGCATCCCCAGGGGAACACTGAAGCTTTCTTT
>TRBV2|.|few|TRBJ1-2
CASRAPGDDGYTF
TGTGCCAGCCGAGCCCCAGGCGATGATGGCTACACCTTC
>TRBV7-9|.|.|TRBJ2-7
CASSQEARRTYEQYF
TGTGCCAGCAGCCAAGAGGCAAGGCGTACCTACGAGCAGTACTTC
>TRBV12-3/TRBV12-4|TRBD2|.|TRBJ2-7
CASTLTTSGAYEQYF
TGTGCCAGCACCCTAACGACTAGCGGTGCCTACGAGCAGTACTTC
>TRBV2|.|.|TRBJ1-6
CASSSGRRSYNSPLHF
TGTGCCAGCAGCTCGGGCAGGAGGTCCTATAATTCACCCCTCCACTTT
>TRBV24-1|.|.|TRBJ2-5
CATSAPGPQETQYF
TGTGCCACCAGTGCACCCGGACCACAAGAGACCCAGTACTTC
>TRBV7-9|.|few|TRBJ2-5
CASSQLGAAETQYF
TGCGCCAGCAGCCAATTGGGGGCGGCGGAGACCCAGTACTTC
>TRBV20-1|TRBD1|.|TRBJ1-1
CSAREDRGGQGTEAFF
TGCAGTGCTAGAGAGGACAGGGGTGGACAGGGGACTGAAGCTTTCTTT
>TRBV7-9|.|few|TRBJ2-5
CASSGSQETQYF
TGTGCCAGCAGCGGCTCCCAAGAGACCCAGTACTTC